The entry that follows covers one T cell receptor (beta chain) sequence. Its antigen remains unidentified. Qualities for individual bases were not recorded, and no much larger clone is one base off. This sample is drawn from a study of spatial heterogeneity in lung cancer (dated by TCRdb to between 2019 and 2020). With respect to the entire study: Donors were approximately 72 patients with early-stage, untreated non-small cell lung cancer from the lung TRACERx cohort. Follow-up PBMC samples were sequenced whenever the samples were available, and the median time to follow-up was about 25 months after resection. Beta-chain transcripts were consistently detected in greater numbers than alpha-chain transcripts, which likely reflects a higher abundance of beta-chain transcripts. TCR alpha and beta repertoires were quantitatively compared across multiple tumor regions, matched nontumor lung and blood in non-small cell lung cancer. Both alpha and beta chains were TCR-sequenced in samples taken at surgery, namely 220 tumor regions, fewer than 85 matched nontumor lung samples and roughly 56 PBMC samples. TCR repertoire features were related to nonsynonymous mutation counts determined by whole-exome sequencing of tumor tissue. In the raw uncorrected reads, each unique combination of TCR and UMI appeared more than ten times on average. Broad study findings and their caveats: Additional single-cell paired TCR alpha and beta sequencing was considered necessary to confirm, at a functional level, the hypothesis that regional TCRs recognize regional mutations. Only roughly 15 patients were included in the comparisons of baseline and follow-up blood repertoires. Ubiquitous expanded tumor TCRs showed up in blood more often at tumor resection than at routine follow-up.

What the time point label conveys for this sample: blood at routine non-recurrence follow-up after resection. Without any cell sorting, TCR sequencing was performed on whole RNA extracted either from tumor and nontumor lung tissue or from cryopreserved PBMC samples. A patient was chosen for TCR sequencing only when enough RNA was available from at least two tumor regions. CDR1 and CDR2, looked up from the germline V gene, are KGHSH and LQKENI. Trimming removed 6 bases from V and 10 bases from J; the gene matches leave 14 bases unexplained. Taken from cysteine to phenylalanine, the CDR3 has 16 residues. Only the CDR3 part of the read is kept: 48 bases, read in frame from the first base. The library was obtained by 5' RACE. The listed sequencing device is NextSeq 500. The TCR library protocol attached a unique molecular identifier to each TCR cDNA molecule to allow correction of PCR and sequencing errors. In the source study's methods: TCR identification, UMI-based error correction and CDR3 extraction were performed with Decombinator tools. TCRs above a frequency of 2 per 1,000, corresponding to the top 1% of the tumor frequency distribution, were defined as expanded. Each repertoire was subsampled 100 times to 5,000 TCRs, after which Renyi diversity was computed with the R vegan package. CDR3 similarity networks were constructed using string-kernel similarity of amino acid triplets, with links drawn between CDR3s whose pairwise similarity was above 0.82. Clones were called with MiXCR by TCRdb after fastp trimmed the public reads at Q25, and only in-frame beta chains were retained. Identical CDR3 proteins give one entry, which carries the most common genes and DNA. TCRdb's processing, not the authors', yielded these V and J calls. The sample has under 45,000 distinct CDR3 sequences on record, roughly 7.8% of them singletons. The ten largest account for roughly a tenth of the sample.

The receptor's source is a male donor with early-stage non-small cell lung cancer. In this chain, TRBV18 is recombined with TRBJ1-5; TRBD1 lines up with 11 middle nucleotides. Specimen: PBMCs, collected at follow-up. The nucleotide sequence reads TGTGCCAGCTCGCGGGACAGGGGGACTCAAATCAAACCCCAGCATTTT. This yields the protein CASSRDRGTQIKPQHF.